These 21 T cell receptor beta chains share one sample of origin, sequenced in a study of blood T cell repertoires in COVID-19. Profiled with immunoSEQ multiplex PCR; TCRdb holds only in-frame clones, not every one. In the table there are around 120,000 clones, about 79% of which are singletons. The sample consisted of peripheral blood. All receptors derive from a man aged 65 to 85 with acute or convalescent COVID-19.

This clone has a single count. The chain is built from TRBV14 and TRBJ1-2, with 10 bases matching TRBD1. J was trimmed by 3 bases and V by 3 bases; bases with no gene match: 16. Germline CDR1 reads SGHDN; CDR2 reads FVKESK. The CDR3 spans 19 residues. In DNA form, the CDR3 reads TGTGCCAGCAGCCAGGTTCTTGGAAAAGGACAGGGGGATGACTATGGCTACACCTTC. Protein sequence: CASSQVLGKGQGDDYGYTF.

This clone has a handful of counts. The chain couples TRBV30 to TRBJ1-6; no clear D gene. Germline CDR1 and CDR2: GTSNPN and SVGIG (reference sequence). V gave up 1 base and J gave up 8 bases, with 9 bases separating them. This CDR3 has 13 amino acids. The CDR3 is CAWSADSYSPLHF. CDR3 sequence (DNA): TGTGCCTGGAGTGCCGACTCATATTCACCCCTCCACTTT.

The V and J genes are TRBV7-8 and TRBJ1-2; D unclear. Germline values: CDR1 SGHVS, CDR2 FQNEAQ. The ends were cut back, 1 base at V and 3 bases at J, with 3 bases in the middle. CDR3 size: 12 residues. Written as DNA, the CDR3 is TGTGCCAGCAGCTTAGTAGACTATGGCTACACCTTC. This codes for CASSLVDYGYTF.

J is TRBJ1-2 and V is TRBV6-5; 7 bases are shared with TRBD1. V lost 6 bases and J lost 6; bases outside the gene matches: 4. Germline CDR1 MNHEY, CDR2 SVGAGI. The CDR3 runs 12 residues. Here the CDR3 DNA reads TGTGCCAGCAGGCGGGGACAGCATGGCTACACCTTC. Its protein is CASRRGQHGYTF.

This chain uses TRBV12-5 with TRBJ2-7, with 9 bases lining up with TRBD1. From germline, CDR1 is LGHNT and CDR2 FRNRAP. The CDR3 extends over 16 amino acids. J was trimmed by 1 base and V by 0 bases; bases with no gene match: 4. The CDR3 bases are TGTGCTAGTGGTTTGGTTACCGGGACAGGGTCCTACGAGCAGTACTTC. Translating gives CASGLVTGTGSYEQYF.

J is TRBJ1-2 and V is TRBV5-6; 8 bases match TRBD1. In germline, CDR1 is SGHDT, CDR2 YYEEEE. The CDR3 runs 15 residues. Germline trimming cut 1 base from V and 7 bases from J; bases unmatched to any gene: 9. The CDR3 is CASSLRQGALRGYTF. The CDR3 DNA is TGTGCCAGCAGCTTGCGGCAGGGGGCACTTCGTGGCTACACCTTC.

This sequence joins TRBV2 and TRBJ2-3; TRBD1 matches at 7 bases. Germline loops: CDR1 SNHLY, CDR2 FYNNEI. J lost 0 bases, V lost 8 bases, and 2 bases had no gene match. The CDR3 runs 13 residues. The CDR3 protein is CASGTVSTDTQYF. The CDR3 DNA reads as TGTGCCAGCGGGACAGTTAGCACAGATACGCAGTATTTT.

The chain recombines TRBV18 with TRBJ1-4; 7 bases are a match to TRBD1. Germline V lookup: CDR1 KGHSH, CDR2 LQKENI. The CDR3 extends over 15 amino acids. The junction had 9 bases not matched to a gene; V was cut back by 4 bases and J by 7 bases. In DNA, the CDR3 is TGTGCCAGCTCACGATCCGGGAACAGGGGTGAAAAACTGTTTTTT. Residues: CASSRSGNRGEKLFF.

The rearrangement uses TRBV7-3 and TRBJ2-7; D is perhaps TRBD1 (5 bases). V lost 2 bases, J lost 6 bases, and 17 bases lay in between. Germline V gene sequence: CDR1 SGHTA, CDR2 FQGTGA. This CDR3 contains 15 residues. The CDR3 nucleotides are TGTGCCAGCAGCTTACTTGGTCAGGGCCGCTCCGAGCAGTACTTC. Its protein is CASSLLGQGRSEQYF.

The table lists this clone with a few counts. CDR3 sequence (DNA): TGTGCCAGCAGCCCCCCGGCAGCGGGGGGCGGGAATACGCAGTATTTT. It yields the protein CASSPPAAGGGNTQYF. The rearrangement joins TRBV5-5 to TRBJ2-3; 9 bases fit TRBD2. The CDR3 covers 16 residues. The germline CDR1 and CDR2 sequences are SGHKS and YYEKEE (reference sequence). The V gene end was trimmed by 4 bases and the J gene end by 7 bases; junction bases not matched to a gene: 13.

V gene TRBV6-5 combines with J gene TRBJ2-7; maybe TRBD1 (5 bases). Germline values: CDR1 MNHEY, CDR2 SVGAGI. The ends were cut back, 3 bases at V and 4 bases at J, with 13 bases in the middle. This CDR3 spans 14 amino acids. The CDR3, as DNA: TGTGCCAGCAGTTATACCCCCTCAGGGTACGAGCAGTACTTC. It yields the protein CASSYTPSGYEQYF.

This clone was observed a few times. The chain employs TRBV4-3 and TRBJ1-6; 8 bases are shared with TRBD1. The CDR3 runs 14 residues. Unmatched junction bases numbered 3, after V lost 6 bases and J lost 5 bases. CDR1 is LGHNA, CDR2 YSLEER, per germline. The CDR3 loop reads CASRKTGDNSPLHF. CDR3 sequence (DNA): TGCGCCAGCAGGAAGACAGGGGATAATTCACCCCTCCACTTT.

This chain connects TRBV12-3 or TRBV12-4 to TRBJ2-7; 10 bases align to TRBD2. Trimming cost V 3 bases and J 7 bases; bases outside gene matches: 3. This CDR3 spans 13 amino acids. CDR3: CASSFQLAGEQYF. The CDR3 DNA reads TGTGCCAGCAGTTTCCAACTAGCGGGGGAGCAGTACTTC.

V gene TRBV19 combines with J gene TRBJ1-4; D is uncertain. The CDR3 extends over 15 amino acids. Germline CDR1 LNHDA, CDR2 SQIVND (reference sequence). V was shortened by 5 bases and J by 4 bases, with 14 bases between the two germline ends. The CDR3 loop reads CASSQEPSFNEKLFF. The CDR3 DNA is TGTGCCAGTAGTCAAGAGCCGTCATTTAATGAAAAACTGTTTTTT.

The chain is built from TRBV28 and TRBJ1-1; D gene ambiguous. Germline CDR1 is MDHEN and CDR2 is SYDVKM. The CDR3 consists of 15 residues. V lost 5 bases and J lost 3, with 16 bases in between. CDR3 in DNA: TGTGCCAGCAGTCCACACGACCGGAGGGACACTGAAGCTTTCTTT. It encodes CASSPHDRRDTEAFF.

The V call is TRBV6-6, the J call TRBJ1-5; D remains unclear. The germline V and J ends were trimmed by 5 bases and 0 bases, with 14 bases remaining between them. This CDR3 region has 16 residues. From germline, CDR1 is MNHNY and CDR2 SVGAGI (reference sequence). The CDR3 reads CASSQRVPDSNQPQHF. Written as DNA, the CDR3 is TGTGCCAGCAGTCAGCGGGTCCCGGATAGCAATCAGCCCCAGCATTTT.

The chain employs TRBV5-1 and TRBJ1-1; 10 bases align to TRBD1. Germline V gene sequence: CDR1 SGHRS, CDR2 YFSETQ. The CDR3 length is 14 residues. Unmatched junction bases numbered 7, after V lost 4 bases and J lost 7 bases. CDR3: CASSVGTGEDEAFF. The CDR3 nucleotides read TGCGCCAGCAGCGTAGGGACAGGGGAGGATGAAGCTTTCTTT.

The V gene is TRBV4-3, the J gene TRBJ2-3, with D possibly being TRBD2 (5 bases). Trimming stripped 1 base from V and 2 bases from J, with 13 bases between. The CDR3 has 16 amino acids. The germline V gene encodes CDR1 LGHNA and CDR2 YSLEER. CDR3 amino acids: CASSQGGRLNTDTQYF. CDR3 in DNA: TGCGCCAGCAGCCAAGGAGGGAGACTGAACACAGATACGCAGTATTTT.

V gene TRBV7-2 combines with J gene TRBJ1-2; 9 bases fit TRBD1. Germline loops: CDR1 SGHTA, CDR2 FQGNSA. The V segment lost 5 bases and the J segment 9 bases; nucleotides outside the gene matches: 4. This CDR3 comprises 12 residues. The CDR3 spells CASSPGQGSYTF. In nucleotides, the CDR3 is TGTGCCAGCAGCCCGGGACAGGGCAGCTACACCTTC.

The CDR3: CACARGAGELFF. CDR3 coding DNA: TGTGCCTGCGCCAGGGGGGCCGGGGAGCTGTTTTTT. This sequence joins TRBV15 and TRBJ2-2; D may be TRBD1 (7 bases). This CDR3 is 12 amino acids long. Germline-derived CDR1 and CDR2 are LNHNV and YYDKDF (reference sequence). V gave up 11 bases and J gave up 6 bases, with 13 bases separating them.

This chain links TRBV12-3 or TRBV12-4 with TRBJ1-2; a weak D match, TRBD1 (5 bases). The CDR3 spans 13 residues. The ends were cut back, 5 bases at V and 8 bases at J, with 15 bases in the middle. CDR3 sequence: CASSLGPPTGYTF. The DNA for the CDR3 is TGTGCCAGCAGTCTGGGGCCGCCGACGGGCTACACCTTC.